What follows are 5 T cell receptor beta chains derived from one specimen sequenced in a study of CD8+ T cells in alopecia areata. Treatment reported: oral pan-JAK inhibitor, 5-10 mg twice daily. After isolation, RNA underwent reverse transcription to generate cDNA as the sequencing template. Only in-frame clones appear in the TCRdb table, and some are missing; sequencing was by immunoSEQ multiplex PCR. The sample lists 200,000 to 250,000 clones, around 66% seen once, with around 4.3% in the top ten. Specimen: CD4+ T cells sorted from blood, collected at week 4, from a patient treated with tofacitinib. Receptors originate from a human donor with alopecia areata.

A word on this clone: Other DNA sequences in this sample translate to the same CDR3. The CDR3 DNA reads as TGCGCCAGCAGCTTGGGACTAGCAGGTGGCACAGATACGCAGTATTTT. Protein: CASSLGLAGGTDTQYF. The rearrangement joins TRBV5-1 to TRBJ2-3, with 7 bases lining up with TRBD2. After removal of 0 bases from V and 1 base from J, the junction contained 5 bases not matched to a gene. CDR3 length: 16 amino acids. Per germline, CDR1 SGHRS and CDR2 YFSETQ.

The genes are TRBV29-1 and TRBJ2-5; possibly TRBD1 for D (6 bases). Trimming cost V 6 bases and J 5 bases, with 22 bases left between them. Germline V gene lookup returns CDR1 SQVTM and CDR2 ANQGSEA. This CDR3 spans 15 amino acids. CDR3 protein: CSVANPRGRLETQYF. In DNA form, the CDR3 reads TGCAGCGTCGCAAATCCCAGGGGTAGACTGGAGACCCAGTACTTC.

The gene calls are TRBV30 and TRBJ1-5; unclear D gene. The germline gives CDR1 GTSNPN, CDR2 SVGIG (reference sequence). This CDR3 region has 13 residues. With 5 bases removed from V and 3 bases from J, the gap between germline ends came to 11 bases. CDR3 nucleotide sequence: TGTGCCTGGGCGGGGAGCCTCAATCAGCCCCAGCATTTT. Translation gives CAWAGSLNQPQHF.

The table lists this clone with a count of one. V gene TRBV6-5 combines with J gene TRBJ1-2; D is unclear. Deletions cut 6 bases from V and 0 bases from J, with 11 bases between. This CDR3 spans 14 amino acids. Germline V gene sequence: CDR1 MNHEY, CDR2 SVGAGI. The DNA for the CDR3 is TGTGCCAGCAGCGTGACCCATACTAACTATGGCTACACCTTC. Its translation: CASSVTHTNYGYTF.

The J gene is TRBJ1-6, the V gene TRBV2; D unresolved. The CDR3 runs to 16 residues. Germline assignment: CDR1 SNHLY and CDR2 FYNNEI. Between the trimmed V and J ends, which lost 5 bases and 0 bases, there was a span of 11 bases. As DNA, the CDR3 is TGTGCCAGCAGTAACGCGGGGAGCTCCTATAATTCACCCCTCCACTTT. Its protein is CASSNAGSSYNSPLHF. Supplemented by reference TRBV2 and TRBJ1-6, the full variable domain reads EPEVTQTPSHQVTQMGQEVILRCVPISNHLYFYWYRQILGQKVEFLVSFYNNEISEKSEIFDDQFSVERPDGSNFTLKIRSTKLEDSAMYFCASSNAGSSYNSPLHFGNGTRLTVT.